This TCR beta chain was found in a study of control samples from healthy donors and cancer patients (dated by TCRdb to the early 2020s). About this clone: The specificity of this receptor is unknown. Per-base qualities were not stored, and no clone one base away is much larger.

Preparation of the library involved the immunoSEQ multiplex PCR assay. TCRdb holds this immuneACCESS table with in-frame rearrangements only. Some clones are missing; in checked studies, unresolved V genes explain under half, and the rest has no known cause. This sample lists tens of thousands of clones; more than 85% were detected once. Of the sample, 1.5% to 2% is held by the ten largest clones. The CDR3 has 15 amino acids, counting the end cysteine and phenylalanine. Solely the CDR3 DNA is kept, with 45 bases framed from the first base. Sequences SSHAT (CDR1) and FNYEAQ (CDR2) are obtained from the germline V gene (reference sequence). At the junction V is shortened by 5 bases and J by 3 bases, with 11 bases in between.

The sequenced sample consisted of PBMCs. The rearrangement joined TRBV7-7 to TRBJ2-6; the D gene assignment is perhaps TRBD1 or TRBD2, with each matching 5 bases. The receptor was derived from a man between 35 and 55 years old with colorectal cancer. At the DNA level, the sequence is TGTGCCAGCAGCCCCGGGGCAGGTGGGGCCAACGTCCTGACTTTC. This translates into CASSPGAGGANVLTF.